The 15 T cell receptor beta chains presented below share a single source sample, sequenced in a study of early T cells in non-severe SARS-CoV-2 infection (dated by TCRdb to about 2021). The receptor library was made with 5' RACE. Sequenced using a NextSeq 500. TCRdb applied fastp at Q25 and MiXCR to the public reads, then kept only in-frame beta chains. Under each unique CDR3 protein, matching rows form one entry showing the most common genes and DNA. The sample data list approximately 80,000 distinct CDR3 sequences, and about 12% of these were observed just once. 3.4% of the sample rests with the top ten. The source material was whole blood. Receptors were obtained from an adult who was a healthcare worker with PCR-confirmed SARS-CoV-2 infection or an uninfected control (not recorded which).

The chain joins TRBV3-1 to TRBJ2-3, with unresolved D. This CDR3 is built from 12 residues. V was trimmed by 2 bases and J by 4 bases, leaving 4 bases between them. The germline V gene has CDR1 LGHDT and CDR2 YNNKEL (reference sequence). Written as DNA, the CDR3 is TGTGCCAGCAGCCAAATAGCAGATACGCAGTATTTT. As protein: CASSQIADTQYF.

As concerns this clonotype: A much larger clone differs by one base, so this may be a read error. V is TRBV19 and J is TRBJ2-2; TRBD2 might be the D (6 bases). The CDR3 contains 14 residues. Per the germline V gene, CDR1 is LNHDA and CDR2 is SQIVND (reference sequence). The CDR3 bases are TGTGCCAGTAGTATTTATAGCGGTGCCGGGGAGCCGTTTTTT. Its protein is CASSIYSGAGEPFF. Variable domain in full (rest from reference TRBV19 and TRBJ2-2): DGGITQSPKYLFRKEGQNVTLSCEQNLNHDAMYWYRQDPGQGLRLIYYSQIVNDFQKGDIAEGYSVSREKKESFPLTVTSAQKNPTAFYLCASSIYSGAGEPFFGEGSRLTVL.

Only a few counts were recorded for this clonotype. CDR3 sequence (DNA): TGTGCCAGCACGGGGAACCCCTATAATTCACCCCTCCACTTT. This codes for CASTGNPYNSPLHF. The chain combines TRBV7-6 with TRBJ1-6, with no clear D. Germline lookup yields CDR1 SGHVS and CDR2 FNYEAQ. The V end lost 7 bases, the J end lost 2 bases, and 9 bases lay between the germline ends. The CDR3 covers 14 residues.

This clonotype was counted ten times or more. V gene TRBV10-1 combines with J gene TRBJ2-1, with D perhaps being TRBD1 or TRBD2 (5 bases each). Germline V lookup: CDR1 WNHNN, CDR2 SYGVQD (reference sequence). Trimming took off 0 bases at V and 6 bases at J, with 9 bases between the two ends. The CDR3 is 14 amino acids. The CDR3 protein is CASSESGDPNEQFF. CDR3 nucleotide sequence: TGCGCCAGCAGTGAGTCGGGGGACCCCAATGAGCAGTTCTTC.

This chain uses TRBV7-2 with TRBJ2-7, with 13 bases identical to TRBD2. The CDR3 covers 15 residues. In germline, CDR1 is SGHTA, CDR2 FQGNSA. V was clipped by 4 bases and J by 3 bases; unmatched bases: 3. The CDR3 nucleotides read TGTGCCAGCAGCTCACGGACTAGCGGGAGCTACGAGCAGTACTTC. This codes for CASSSRTSGSYEQYF.

This chain uses TRBV7-7 with TRBJ2-5; 11 bases align to TRBD1. The trim removed 5 bases at V and 5 bases at J, leaving 7 bases unmatched. This CDR3 contains 15 residues. CDR1 SSHAT and CDR2 FNYEAQ come from the germline V gene (reference sequence). CDR3 sequence (DNA): TGTGCCAGCAGCACCGGGACAGGGGGTGGTGAGACCCAGTACTTC. Its translation is CASSTGTGGGETQYF.

This clonotype was counted a few times. The CDR3 sequence: CSARMASAERVQPQHF. CDR3 nucleotides: TGCAGTGCTAGGATGGCGAGTGCTGAACGGGTTCAGCCCCAGCATTTT. This chain joins TRBV20-1 and TRBJ1-5; D not resolved. Germline lookup yields CDR1 DFQATT and CDR2 SNEGSKA (reference sequence). The ends were cut back, 3 bases at V and 6 bases at J, with 21 bases in the middle. This CDR3 is built from 16 residues.

The chain carries TRBV27 and TRBJ2-3, with 9 bases matching TRBD1. The CDR3 covers 16 residues. V lost 5 bases to trimming and J lost 2 bases; unmatched junction nucleotides: 8. The germline V gene encodes CDR1 MNHEY and CDR2 SMNVEV (reference sequence). The CDR3 sequence is CASSAQGAILTDTQYF. The CDR3 DNA follows: TGTGCCAGCAGTGCACAGGGGGCGATTCTCACAGATACGCAGTATTTT.

V and J are TRBV7-9 and TRBJ1-1; maybe TRBD1 (5 bases). Germline V gives CDR1 SEHNR, CDR2 FQNEAQ (reference sequence). Trimming stripped 5 bases from V and 7 bases from J, with 17 bases between. The CDR3 extends over 14 amino acids. CDR3 DNA: TGTGCCAGCAGCCCCGGCTTCGGGGGGGGTGAAGCTTTCTTT. It codes for CASSPGFGGGEAFF.

This clonotype has just a few counts. The chain is built from TRBV6-6 and TRBJ2-1, with D unclear. In germline, CDR1 is MNHNY, CDR2 SVGAGI (reference sequence). This CDR3 is built from 13 residues. The V end was cut by 3 bases, the J end by 3 bases, with 6 bases between. The CDR3 sequence: CASSYRGYNEQFF. CDR3 DNA: TGTGCCAGCAGTTATCGCGGCTACAATGAGCAGTTCTTC.

The chain couples TRBV2 to TRBJ2-7; either TRBD1 or TRBD2 may supply D (5 bases each). Trimming left V 6 bases short and J 7 bases short, with 16 bases between. CDR1 and CDR2 (germline): SNHLY, FYNNEI. The CDR3 runs 13 residues. CDR3 sequence: CASSRDHSGEQYF. The DNA of the CDR3 is TGTGCCAGCAGCCGGGACCACTCGGGAGAGCAGTACTTC.

This clonotype has a handful of counts. The chain combines TRBV6-5 with TRBJ2-2, with unresolved D. Germline CDR1 reads MNHEY; CDR2 reads SVGAGI. Trimming took off 3 bases at V and 5 bases at J, with 10 bases between the two ends. CDR3 length: 14 amino acids. The CDR3, as DNA: TGTGCCAGCAGTTATTCAGTTGATACCGGGGAGCTGTTTTTT. It is translated as CASSYSVDTGELFF.

The V gene is TRBV20-1, the J gene TRBJ2-3; TRBD1 matches at 9 bases. Germline V gene lookup returns CDR1 DFQATT and CDR2 SNEGSKA (reference sequence). The CDR3 spans 15 residues. Trimming at V came to 6 bases and at J to 9 bases, leaving 16 bases not matched to a gene. CDR3 region: CSADPGQGPGGTQYF. The CDR3 DNA sequence: TGCAGTGCGGACCCGGGACAGGGCCCAGGTGGCACGCAGTATTTT.

Comment on this clonotype: One base away lies a much larger clone, so this may be a sequencing read error. This chain connects TRBV11-3 to TRBJ2-1; D may be TRBD1 (5 bases). The CDR3 runs 13 residues. Germline V gives CDR1 SGHNT, CDR2 YENEEA. CDR3 nucleotide sequence: TGTGCCAACAGCCTCCAGGGCTACAATGAGCAGTTCTTC. Translated, it gives CANSLQGYNEQFF.

This clonotype was seen a few times. The chain employs TRBV4-1 and TRBJ2-1, with TRBD2 matching over 14 bases. V gave up 5 bases and J gave up 9 bases; unmatched junction bases: 15. Germline loops: CDR1 MGHRA, CDR2 YSYEKL. This CDR3 has 18 amino acids. The CDR3 region is CASSWRWTGTSGSREQFF. The CDR3 bases are TGCGCCAGCAGCTGGCGCTGGACCGGGACTAGCGGGAGCCGTGAGCAGTTCTTC.